Included here is one TCR beta chain sequence, with context. Using a J-beta primer mix together with a sample-barcoded 5' primer, a second PCR was run for about 6 to 11 cycles. Each cDNA was tagged by a template-switch adaptor containing 12 random nucleotides. Per sample, CDR3-containing paired-end reads numbered at least 2.5 million. TCRdb re-called the 5' RACE reads with MiXCR, one entry per CDR3 protein. The top ten hold less than 5% of the sample, which has 1.5 million to 1.8 million distinct CDR3 sequences, approximately 43% seen once. This sample stems from a study of blood T cells in healthy people across ages. CDR1 is MNHEY and CDR2 is SVGAGI in the germline V gene. There are 16 residues in the CDR3. Trimming removed 0 bases from V and 2 bases from J, with 12 bases in between. No fewer than 6.5 million PBMCs went into each sample.

This clonotype was sampled from a woman aged 18-29 years in good health. The V call is TRBV6-5, the J call TRBJ2-3; D possibly corresponds to TRBD1 (5 bases). The sequenced sample was blood. The CDR3 sequence is CASSYSKGSTTDTQYF. The CDR3 DNA follows: TGTGCCAGCAGTTACTCGAAGGGGTCAACCACAGATACGCAGTATTTT.